Below, one T cell receptor (beta chain) is given with its context. Antigen unknown. The data stem from a study of T cell responses to AZD1222 COVID-19 vaccine. Study conclusions and caveats: Two AZD1222 administrations were followed by greater Spike-specific TCR breadth and depth. The number of AZD1222 recipients seropositive at baseline was only five to seven.

Sequencing was performed with immunoSEQ multiplex PCR; in TCRdb, only in-frame clones are kept and a portion is missing. The profile shows about 150,000 clones, around 89% of them singletons. This CDR3 has 14 amino acids. Germline lookup yields CDR1 SEHNR and CDR2 FQNEAQ (reference sequence). V was pared by 1 base and J by 0 bases, with 6 bases between. The TCR comes from an adult in good health. The material sequenced was peripheral blood, taken on day 0 of AZD1222 vaccination. The J gene is TRBJ1-2, the V gene TRBV7-9; no clear D. For the CDR3, the DNA is TGTGCCAGCAGCTTAGTAGGCGCTAACTATGGCTACACCTTC. As protein: CASSLVGANYGYTF.